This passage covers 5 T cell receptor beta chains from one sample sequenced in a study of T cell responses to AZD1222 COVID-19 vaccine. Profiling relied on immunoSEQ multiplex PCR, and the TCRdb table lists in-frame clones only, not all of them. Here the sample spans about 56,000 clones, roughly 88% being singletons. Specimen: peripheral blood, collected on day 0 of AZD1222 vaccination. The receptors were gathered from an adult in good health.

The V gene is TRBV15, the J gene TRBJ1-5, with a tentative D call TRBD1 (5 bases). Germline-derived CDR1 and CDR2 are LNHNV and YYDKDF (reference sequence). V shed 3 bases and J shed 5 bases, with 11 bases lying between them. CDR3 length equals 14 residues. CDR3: CATSRGDPDQPQHF. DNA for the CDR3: TGTGCCACCAGCAGGGGGGACCCTGATCAGCCCCAGCATTTT.

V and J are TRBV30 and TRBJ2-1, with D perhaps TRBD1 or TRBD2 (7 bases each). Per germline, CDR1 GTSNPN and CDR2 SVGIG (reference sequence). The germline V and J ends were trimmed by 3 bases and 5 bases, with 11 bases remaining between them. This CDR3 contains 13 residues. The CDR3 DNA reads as TGTGCCTGGAGGACAGGGAGGGACAATGAGCAGTTCTTC. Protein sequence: CAWRTGRDNEQFF.

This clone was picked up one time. The DNA of the CDR3 is TGTGCCAGCAGCTCATTAAACGATGGGATCTCTGGGGCCAACGTCCTGACTTTC. Protein product: CASSSLNDGISGANVLTF. The chain couples TRBV5-5 to TRBJ2-6, with D unclear. Germline V gene sequence: CDR1 SGHKS, CDR2 YYEKEE (reference sequence). V was clipped by 3 bases and J by 0 bases, with 16 bases between them. The CDR3 is 18 amino acids.

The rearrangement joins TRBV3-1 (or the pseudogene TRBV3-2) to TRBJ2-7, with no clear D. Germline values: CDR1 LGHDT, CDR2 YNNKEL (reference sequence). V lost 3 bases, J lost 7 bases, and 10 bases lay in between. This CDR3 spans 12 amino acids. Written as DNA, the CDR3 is TGTGCCAGCAGCCATCGAGTCGGAGAGCAGTACTTC. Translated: CASSHRVGEQYF.

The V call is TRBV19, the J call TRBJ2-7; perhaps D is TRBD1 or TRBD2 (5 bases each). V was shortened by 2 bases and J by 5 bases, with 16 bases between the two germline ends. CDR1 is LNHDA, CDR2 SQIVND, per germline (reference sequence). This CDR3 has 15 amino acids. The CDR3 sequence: CASSISGAPANEQYF. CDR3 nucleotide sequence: TGTGCCAGTAGTATATCCGGGGCGCCAGCCAACGAGCAGTACTTC.